The sequence of this T cell receptor (beta chain) was determined in a study of spatial heterogeneity in lung cancer. Study-wide context: The study consistently detected more beta-chain than alpha-chain sequences.

This CDR3 comprises 10 residues. Trimming pared 7 bases from V and 3 bases from J, leaving 6 bases between. Per the germline V gene, CDR1 is SQVTM and CDR2 is ANQGSEA. The time point is: sample taken at primary tumor resection. Material for sequencing was whole RNA from tumor, nontumor lung or frozen PBMC, left unsorted. From the 5' RACE reads, TCRdb called clonotypes with MiXCR, one entry per CDR3 protein. The repertoire holds some 44,000 distinct CDR3 sequences, with 12% to 15% as singletons. This sequence joins TRBV29-1 and TRBJ2-5; a weak D match, TRBD2 (6 bases). The sample in question was PBMCs, obtained at surgery. This clonotype was sampled from a male donor with early-stage non-small cell lung cancer. In DNA, the CDR3 is TGCAGCGGGGAGGAAGAGACCCAGTACTTC. Translated: CSGEEETQYF.